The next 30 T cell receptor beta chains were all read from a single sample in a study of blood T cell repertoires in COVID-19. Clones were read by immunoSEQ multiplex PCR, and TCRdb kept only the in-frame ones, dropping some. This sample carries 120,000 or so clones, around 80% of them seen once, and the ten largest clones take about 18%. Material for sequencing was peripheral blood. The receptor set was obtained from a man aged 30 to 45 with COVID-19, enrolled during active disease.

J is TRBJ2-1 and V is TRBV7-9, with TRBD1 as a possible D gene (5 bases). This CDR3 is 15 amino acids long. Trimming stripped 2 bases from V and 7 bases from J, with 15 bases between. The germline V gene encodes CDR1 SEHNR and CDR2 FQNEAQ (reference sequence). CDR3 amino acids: CASSLSGNSGNEQFF. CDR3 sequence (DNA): TGTGCCAGCAGCTTATCAGGGAACAGTGGAAATGAGCAGTTCTTC.

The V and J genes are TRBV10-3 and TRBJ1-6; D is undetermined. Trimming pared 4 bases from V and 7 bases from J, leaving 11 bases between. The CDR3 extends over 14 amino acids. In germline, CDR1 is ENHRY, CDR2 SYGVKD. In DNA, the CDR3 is TGTGCCATCAGTGCGGAGGGTTTGAATTCACCCCTCCACTTT. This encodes CAISAEGLNSPLHF.

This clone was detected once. Here the CDR3 reads CASSERGQPGNTIYF. CDR3 DNA sequence: TGTGCCAGCAGTGAGCGGGGACAGCCCGGAAACACCATATATTTT. The chain carries TRBV6-1 and TRBJ1-3; 7 nucleotides match TRBD1. The trim removed 3 bases at V and 4 bases at J, leaving 6 bases unmatched. Germline CDR1 MNHNS, CDR2 SASEGT. The CDR3 is made up of 15 amino acids.

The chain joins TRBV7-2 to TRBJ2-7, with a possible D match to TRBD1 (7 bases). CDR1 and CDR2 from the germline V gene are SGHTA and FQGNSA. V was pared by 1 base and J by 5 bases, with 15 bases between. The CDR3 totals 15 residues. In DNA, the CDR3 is TGTGCCAGCAGCTTAGTGGTCAGGGGGGTTAACGAGCAGTACTTC. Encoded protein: CASSLVVRGVNEQYF.

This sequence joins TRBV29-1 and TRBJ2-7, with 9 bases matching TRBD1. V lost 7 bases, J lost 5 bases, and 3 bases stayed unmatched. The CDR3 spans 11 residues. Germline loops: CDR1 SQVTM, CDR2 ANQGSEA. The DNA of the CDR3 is TGCAGCGCGGGACAGGGTGACGAGCAGTACTTC. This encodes CSAGQGDEQYF.

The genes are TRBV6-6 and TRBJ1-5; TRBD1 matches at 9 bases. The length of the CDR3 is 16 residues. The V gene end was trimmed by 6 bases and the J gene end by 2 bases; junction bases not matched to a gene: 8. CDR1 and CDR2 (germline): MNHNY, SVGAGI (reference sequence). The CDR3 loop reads CASSRTGGTGNQPQHF. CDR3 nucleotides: TGTGCCAGCAGCCGAACAGGGGGCACGGGCAATCAGCCCCAGCATTTT.

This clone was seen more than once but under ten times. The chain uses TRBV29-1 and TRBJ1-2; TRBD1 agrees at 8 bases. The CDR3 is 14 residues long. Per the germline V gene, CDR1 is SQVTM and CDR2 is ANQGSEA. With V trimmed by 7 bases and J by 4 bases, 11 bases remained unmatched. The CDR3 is CSGGQGIGFYGYTF. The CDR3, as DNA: TGCAGCGGTGGACAGGGAATTGGTTTCTATGGCTACACCTTC.

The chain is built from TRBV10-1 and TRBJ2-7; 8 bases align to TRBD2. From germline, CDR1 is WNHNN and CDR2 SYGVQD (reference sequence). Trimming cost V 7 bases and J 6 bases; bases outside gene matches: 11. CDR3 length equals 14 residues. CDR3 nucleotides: TGCGCCAGCACCCTTGTGAGCGGGGGCTCCGAGCAGTACTTC. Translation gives CASTLVSGGSEQYF.

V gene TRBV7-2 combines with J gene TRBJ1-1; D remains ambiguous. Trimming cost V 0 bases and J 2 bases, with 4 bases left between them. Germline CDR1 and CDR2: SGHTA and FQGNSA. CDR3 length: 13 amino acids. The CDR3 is CASSLARNTEAFF. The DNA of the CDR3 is TGTGCCAGCAGCTTAGCCAGAAACACTGAAGCTTTCTTT.

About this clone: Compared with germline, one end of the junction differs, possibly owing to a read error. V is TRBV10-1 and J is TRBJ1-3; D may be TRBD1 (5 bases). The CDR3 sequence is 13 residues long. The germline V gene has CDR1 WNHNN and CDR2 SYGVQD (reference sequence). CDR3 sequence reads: CAGGRLTGNTIYF. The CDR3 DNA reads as TGTGCGGGGGGGAGACTCACTGGAAACACCATATATTTT.

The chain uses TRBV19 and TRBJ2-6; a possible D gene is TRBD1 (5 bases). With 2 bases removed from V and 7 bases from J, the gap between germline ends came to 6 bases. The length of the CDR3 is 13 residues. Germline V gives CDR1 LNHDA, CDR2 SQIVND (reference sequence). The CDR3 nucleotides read TGTGCCAGTAGTATACAGGGTGCCAACGTCCTGACTTTC. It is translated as CASSIQGANVLTF.

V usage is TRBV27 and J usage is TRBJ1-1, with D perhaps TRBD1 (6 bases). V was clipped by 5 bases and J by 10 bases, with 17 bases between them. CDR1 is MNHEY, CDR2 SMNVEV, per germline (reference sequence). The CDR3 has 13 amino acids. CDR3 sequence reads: CASSPVTGSVAFF. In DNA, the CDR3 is TGTGCCAGCAGTCCCGTAACAGGGAGCGTAGCTTTCTTT.

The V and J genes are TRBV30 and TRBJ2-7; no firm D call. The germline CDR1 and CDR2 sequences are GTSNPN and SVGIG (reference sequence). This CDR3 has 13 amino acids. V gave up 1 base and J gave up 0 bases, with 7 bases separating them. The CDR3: CAWSDPNSYEQYF. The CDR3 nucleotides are TGTGCCTGGAGTGATCCAAACTCCTACGAGCAGTACTTC.

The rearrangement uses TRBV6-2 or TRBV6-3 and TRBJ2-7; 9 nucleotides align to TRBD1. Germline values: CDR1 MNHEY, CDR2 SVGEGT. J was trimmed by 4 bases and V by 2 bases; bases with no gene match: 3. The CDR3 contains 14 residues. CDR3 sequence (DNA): TGTGCCAGCAGTTACGCACAGGGGGCTTACGAGCAGTACTTC. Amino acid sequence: CASSYAQGAYEQYF.

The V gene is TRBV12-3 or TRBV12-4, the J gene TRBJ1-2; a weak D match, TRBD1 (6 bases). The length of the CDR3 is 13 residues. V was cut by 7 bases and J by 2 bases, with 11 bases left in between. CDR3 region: CASIRRGNYGYTF. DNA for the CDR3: TGTGCCAGCATCCGCAGGGGAAACTATGGCTACACCTTC.

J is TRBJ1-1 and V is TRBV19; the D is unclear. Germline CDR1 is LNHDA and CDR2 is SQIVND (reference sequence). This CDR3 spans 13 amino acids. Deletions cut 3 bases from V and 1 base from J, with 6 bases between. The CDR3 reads CASSMRQNTEAFF. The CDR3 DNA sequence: TGTGCCAGTAGTATGAGGCAGAACACTGAAGCTTTCTTT.

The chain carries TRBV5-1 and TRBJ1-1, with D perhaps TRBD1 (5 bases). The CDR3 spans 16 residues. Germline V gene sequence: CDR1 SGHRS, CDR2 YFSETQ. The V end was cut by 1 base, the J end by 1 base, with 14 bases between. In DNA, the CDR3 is TGCGCCAGCAGCTTGTCCTCTGGGGCTCGGAACACTGAAGCTTTCTTT. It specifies CASSLSSGARNTEAFF.

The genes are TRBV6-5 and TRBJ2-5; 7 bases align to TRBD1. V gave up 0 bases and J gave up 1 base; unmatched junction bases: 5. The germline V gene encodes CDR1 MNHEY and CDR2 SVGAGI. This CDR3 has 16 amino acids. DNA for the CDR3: TGTGCCAGCAGTTACTCCATGGGGGACAGCCAAGAGACCCAGTACTTC. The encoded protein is CASSYSMGDSQETQYF.

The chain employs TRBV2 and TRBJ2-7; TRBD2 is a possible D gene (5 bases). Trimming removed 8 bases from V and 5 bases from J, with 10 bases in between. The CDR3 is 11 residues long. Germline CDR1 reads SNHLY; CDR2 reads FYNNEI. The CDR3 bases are TGTGCCAGCCAGGCCGGGAACGAGCAGTACTTC. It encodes CASQAGNEQYF.

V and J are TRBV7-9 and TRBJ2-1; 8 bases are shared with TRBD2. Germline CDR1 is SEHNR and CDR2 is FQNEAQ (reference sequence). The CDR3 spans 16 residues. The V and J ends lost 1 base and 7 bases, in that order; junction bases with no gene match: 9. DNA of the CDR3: TGTGCCAGCAGCTTAGGACCGCCGGGGGGGCTTAATGAGCAGTTCTTC. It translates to CASSLGPPGGLNEQFF.

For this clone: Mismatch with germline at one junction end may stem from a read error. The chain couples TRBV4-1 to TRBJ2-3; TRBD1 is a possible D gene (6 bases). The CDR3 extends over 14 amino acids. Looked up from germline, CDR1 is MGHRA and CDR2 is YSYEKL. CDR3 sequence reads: CASSQERTDQGSNF. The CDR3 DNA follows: TGCGCCAGCAGCCAAGAGCGGACAGACCAAGGGTCGAATTTT.

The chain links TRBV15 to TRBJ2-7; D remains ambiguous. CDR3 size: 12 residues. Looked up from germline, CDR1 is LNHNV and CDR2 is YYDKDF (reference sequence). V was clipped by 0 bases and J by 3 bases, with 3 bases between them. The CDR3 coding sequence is TGTGCCACCAGCAGAGACCGCTACGAGCAGTACTTC. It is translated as CATSRDRYEQYF.

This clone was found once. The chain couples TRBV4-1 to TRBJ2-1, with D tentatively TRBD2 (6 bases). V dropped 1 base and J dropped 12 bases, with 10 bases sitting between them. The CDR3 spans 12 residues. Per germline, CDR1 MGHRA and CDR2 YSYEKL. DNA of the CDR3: TGCGCCAGCAGCCAAGTTCTCGGGGGGCAGTTCTTC. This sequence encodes CASSQVLGGQFF.

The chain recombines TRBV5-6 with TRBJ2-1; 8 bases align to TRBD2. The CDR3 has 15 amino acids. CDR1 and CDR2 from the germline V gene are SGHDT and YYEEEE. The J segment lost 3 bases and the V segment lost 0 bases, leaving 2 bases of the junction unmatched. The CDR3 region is CASSLGAGGYNEQFF. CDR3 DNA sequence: TGTGCCAGCAGCTTGGGGGCGGGGGGCTACAATGAGCAGTTCTTC.

CDR3 in DNA: TGTGCCAGCAGACCGGGACAGGGGGCGGGCGAGCAGTACTTC. Residues: CASRPGQGAGEQYF. The chain uses TRBV27 and TRBJ2-7; TRBD1 matches 12 bases. The CDR3 has 14 residues. The V gene's germline CDR1 is MNHEY and CDR2 SMNVEV (reference sequence). J gave up 6 bases and V 6 bases, and 6 bases lay outside the gene matches.

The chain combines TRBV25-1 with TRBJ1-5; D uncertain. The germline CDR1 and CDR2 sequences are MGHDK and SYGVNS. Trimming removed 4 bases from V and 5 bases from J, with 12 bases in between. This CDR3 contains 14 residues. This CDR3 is CASSGPGGYQPQHF. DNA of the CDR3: TGTGCCAGCAGTGGGCCCGGCGGATATCAGCCCCAGCATTTT.

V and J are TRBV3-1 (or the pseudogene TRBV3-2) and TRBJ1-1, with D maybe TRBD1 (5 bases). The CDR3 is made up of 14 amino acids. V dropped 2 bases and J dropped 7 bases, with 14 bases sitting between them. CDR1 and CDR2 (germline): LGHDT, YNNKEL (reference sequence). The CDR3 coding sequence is TGTGCCAGCAGCCAAAGGGGCGGGATGGGTGAAGCTTTCTTT. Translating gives CASSQRGGMGEAFF.

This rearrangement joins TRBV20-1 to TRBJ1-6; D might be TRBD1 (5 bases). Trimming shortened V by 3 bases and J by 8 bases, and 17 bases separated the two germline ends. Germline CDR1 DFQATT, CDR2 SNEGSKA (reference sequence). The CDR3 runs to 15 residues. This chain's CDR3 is CSASPIGTSYSPLHF. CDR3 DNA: TGCAGTGCTAGTCCTATCGGGACTTCTTATTCACCCCTCCACTTT.

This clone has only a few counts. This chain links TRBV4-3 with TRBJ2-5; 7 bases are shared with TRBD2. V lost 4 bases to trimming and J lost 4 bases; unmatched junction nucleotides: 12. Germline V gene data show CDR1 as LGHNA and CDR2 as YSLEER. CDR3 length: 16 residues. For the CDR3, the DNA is TGCGCCAGCAGCCCCGAGTTAAGGGGAGGGGCAGAGACCCAGTACTTC. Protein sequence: CASSPELRGGAETQYF.

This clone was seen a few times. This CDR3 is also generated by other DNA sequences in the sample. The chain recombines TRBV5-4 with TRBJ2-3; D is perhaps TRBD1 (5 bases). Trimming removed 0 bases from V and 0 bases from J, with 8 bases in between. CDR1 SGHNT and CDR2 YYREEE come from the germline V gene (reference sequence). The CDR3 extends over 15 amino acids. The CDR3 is CASSLGGGSTDTQYF. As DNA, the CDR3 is TGTGCCAGCAGCTTGGGGGGCGGTAGCACAGATACGCAGTATTTT.